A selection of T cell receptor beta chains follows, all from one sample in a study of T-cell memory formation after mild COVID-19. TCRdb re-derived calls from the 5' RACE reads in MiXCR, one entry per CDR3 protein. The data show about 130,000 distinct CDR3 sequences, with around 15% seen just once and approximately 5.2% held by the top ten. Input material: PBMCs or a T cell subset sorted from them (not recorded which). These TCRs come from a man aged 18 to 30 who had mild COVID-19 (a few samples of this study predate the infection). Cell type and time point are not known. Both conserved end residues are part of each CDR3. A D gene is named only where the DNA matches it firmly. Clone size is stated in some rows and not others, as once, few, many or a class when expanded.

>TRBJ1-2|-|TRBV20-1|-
CSATWPGLNYGYTF
TGCAGTGCAACCTGGCCGGGGCTCAACTATGGCTACACCTTC
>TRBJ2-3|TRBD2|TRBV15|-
CATSPGSSGGAADTQYF
TGTGCCACCAGCCCTGGATCGAGCGGGGGGGCTGCAGATACGCAGTATTTT
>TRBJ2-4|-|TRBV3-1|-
CASSPTQLAKNIQYF
TGTGCCAGCAGCCCAACGCAGCTAGCCAAAAACATTCAGTACTTC
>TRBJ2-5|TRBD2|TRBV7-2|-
CASRTAGGSQETQYF
TGTGCCAGCAGGACAGCGGGGGGGTCCCAAGAGACCCAGTACTTC
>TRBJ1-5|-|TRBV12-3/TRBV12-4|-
CASSFDDQPQHF
TGTGCCAGCAGTTTCGATGATCAGCCCCAGCATTTT
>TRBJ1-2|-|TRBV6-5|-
CASSYDRKSTGYTF
TGTGCCAGCAGTTACGACAGAAAGAGCACGGGCTACACCTTC
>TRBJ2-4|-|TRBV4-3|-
CASSQDPGRKNIQYF
TGCGCCAGCAGCCAAGATCCGGGCAGAAAAAACATTCAGTACTTC
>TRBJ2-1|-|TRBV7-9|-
CASSPGLRYNEQFF
TGTGCCAGCAGCCCGGGACTCCGCTACAATGAGCAGTTCTTC
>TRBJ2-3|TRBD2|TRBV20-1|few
CSARLGLAGTDTQYF
TGCAGTGCTAGACTAGGACTAGCGGGCACAGATACGCAGTATTTT
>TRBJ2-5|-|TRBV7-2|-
CASNKGGGRQETQYF
TGTGCCAGCAATAAAGGGGGGGGCCGACAAGAGACCCAGTACTTC
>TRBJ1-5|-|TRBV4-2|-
CASSQDQGREQPQHF
TGTGCCAGCAGCCAAGATCAGGGGCGGGAACAGCCCCAGCATTTT
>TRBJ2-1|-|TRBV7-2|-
CASSSMRALNEQFF
TGTGCCAGCAGCTCAATGCGGGCGCTCAATGAGCAGTTCTTC
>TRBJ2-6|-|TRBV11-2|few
CASSPIGAGANVLTF
TGTGCCAGCAGCCCGATAGGGGCTGGGGCCAACGTCCTGACTTTC
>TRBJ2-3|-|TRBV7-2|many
CASSLQGGGRADTQYF
TGTGCCAGCAGCCTCCAAGGGGGGGGTCGGGCAGATACGCAGTATTTT
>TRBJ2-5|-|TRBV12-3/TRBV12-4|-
CASSRQLETQYF
TGTGCCAGCAGTCGTCAACTTGAGACCCAGTACTTC
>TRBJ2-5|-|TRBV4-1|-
CASSPTMTETQYF
TGCGCCAGCAGCCCGACAATGACAGAGACCCAGTACTTC
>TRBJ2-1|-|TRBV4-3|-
CASSLSAEREQFF
TGCGCCAGCAGCCTAAGCGCGGAACGGGAGCAGTTCTTC
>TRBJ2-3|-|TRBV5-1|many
CASSLGEGTDTQYF
TGCGCCAGCAGCTTGGGGGAGGGCACAGATACGCAGTATTTT
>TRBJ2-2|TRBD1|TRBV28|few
CASTSPTGANTGELFF
TGTGCCAGCACATCCCCTACAGGGGCGAACACCGGGGAGCTGTTTTTT
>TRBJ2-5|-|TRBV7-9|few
CASGLTGGPETQYF
TGTGCCAGCGGTTTAACGGGGGGCCCAGAGACCCAGTACTTC
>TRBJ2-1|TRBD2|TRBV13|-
CASSRSTSGGRNEQFF
TGTGCCAGCAGCCGGAGTACTAGCGGGGGAAGGAATGAGCAGTTCTTC
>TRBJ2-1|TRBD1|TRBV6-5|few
CASSYSGTGGYNEQFF
TGTGCCAGCAGTTACTCCGGGACAGGGGGTTACAATGAGCAGTTCTTC
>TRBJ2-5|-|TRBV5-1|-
CASSLGGVGETQYF
TGCGCCAGCAGCTTGGGAGGGGTTGGAGAGACCCAGTACTTC
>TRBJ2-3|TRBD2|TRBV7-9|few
CASSLGRPGGGSYF
TGTGCCAGCAGCTTAGGCCGTCCTGGCGGGGGGAGTTATTTT
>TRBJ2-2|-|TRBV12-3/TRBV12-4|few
CASSLAGGSGELFF
TGTGCCAGCAGTTTAGCCGGGGGCAGCGGGGAGCTGTTTTTT
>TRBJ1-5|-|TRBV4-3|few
CASSHTTGDQPQHF
TGCGCCAGCAGCCACACCACGGGGGATCAGCCCCAGCATTTT
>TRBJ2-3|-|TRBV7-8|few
CASSPEGWADTQYF
TGTGCCAGCAGCCCGGAAGGCTGGGCGGATACGCAGTATTTT
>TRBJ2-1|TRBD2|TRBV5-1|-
CASRKAGIYYNEQFF
TGCGCCAGCCGCAAAGCGGGGATTTACTACAATGAGCAGTTCTTC
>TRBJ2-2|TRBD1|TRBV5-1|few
CASFPGTGDTGELFF
TGCGCCAGCTTCCCAGGGACAGGGGACACCGGGGAGCTGTTTTTT
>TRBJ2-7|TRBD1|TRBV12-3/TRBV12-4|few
CASSLYRDRASEQYF
TGTGCCAGCAGTTTGTATCGGGACAGGGCAAGTGAGCAGTACTTC
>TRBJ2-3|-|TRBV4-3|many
CASSRQVGISSTPDTQYF
TGCGCCAGCAGCCGACAAGTTGGGATATCGAGCACGCCAGATACGCAGTATTTT
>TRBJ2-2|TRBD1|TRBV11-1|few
CASSPDRNGELFF
TGTGCCAGCAGCCCGGACAGGAACGGGGAGCTGTTTTTT
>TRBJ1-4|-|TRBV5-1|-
CASSLVSGEKLFF
TGCGCCAGCAGCTTGGTCAGCGGTGAAAAACTGTTTTTT
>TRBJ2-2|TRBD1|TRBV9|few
CASSVGGQGAYTGELFF
TGTGCCAGCAGCGTAGGGGGACAGGGGGCTTACACCGGGGAGCTGTTTTTT
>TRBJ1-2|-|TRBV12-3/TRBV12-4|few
CASSFGAGDSGYTF
TGTGCCAGCAGTTTCGGGGCAGGGGATAGTGGCTACACCTTC
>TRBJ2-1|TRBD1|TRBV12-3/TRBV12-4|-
CASFSRGLSPSNEQFF
TGTGCCAGCTTTTCTAGGGGGCTGTCCCCTAGCAATGAGCAGTTCTTC
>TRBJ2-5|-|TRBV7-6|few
CASSLAGRDETQYF
TGTGCCAGCAGCTTGGCGGGCAGGGATGAGACCCAGTACTTC
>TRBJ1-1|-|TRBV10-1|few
CASSALGGTEAFF
TGCGCCAGCAGTGCCCTGGGGGGTACTGAAGCTTTCTTT
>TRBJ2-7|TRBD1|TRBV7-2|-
CASSSRRTGGYEQYF
TGTGCCAGCAGCTCCCGACGGACAGGGGGCTACGAGCAGTACTTC
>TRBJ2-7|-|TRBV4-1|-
CASSQPIGGTNLNYEQYF
TGCGCCAGCAGCCAACCCATAGGCGGGACAAACCTCAACTACGAGCAGTACTTC
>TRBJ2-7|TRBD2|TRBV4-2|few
CASSHGLASYEQYF
TGTGCCAGCAGCCATGGACTAGCGAGTTACGAGCAGTACTTC
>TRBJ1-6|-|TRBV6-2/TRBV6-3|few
CASMRYNSPLHF
TGTGCCAGCATGAGGTATAATTCACCCCTCCACTTT
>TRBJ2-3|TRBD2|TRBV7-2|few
CASSLVGGGFSTDTQYF
TGTGCCAGCAGCTTAGTTGGCGGGGGGTTTAGCACAGATACGCAGTATTTT
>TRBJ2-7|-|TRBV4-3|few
CASSRANGFAYEQYF
TGCGCCAGCAGCCGAGCCAATGGGTTCGCCTACGAGCAGTACTTC
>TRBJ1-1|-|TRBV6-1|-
CASSARENTEAFF
TGTGCCAGCAGTGCACGGGAGAACACTGAAGCTTTCTTT
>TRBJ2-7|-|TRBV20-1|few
CSAGPITRRGEQYF
TGCAGTGCTGGTCCAATTACAAGACGCGGCGAGCAGTACTTC
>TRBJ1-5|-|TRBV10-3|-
CATGGSGCNQPQHF
TGTGCCACGGGAGGTAGCGGATGCAATCAGCCCCAGCATTTT
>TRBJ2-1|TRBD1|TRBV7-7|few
CASSPRDRGGEQFF
TGTGCTAGCAGCCCTCGGGACAGGGGGGGAGAGCAGTTCTTC
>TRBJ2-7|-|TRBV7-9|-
CASRLDGSYEQYF
TGTGCCAGCCGACTGGACGGCTCCTACGAGCAGTACTTC
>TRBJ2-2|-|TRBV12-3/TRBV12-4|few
CASRSTGGANTGELFF
TGTGCCAGCAGGTCGACGGGCGGGGCGAACACCGGGGAGCTGTTTTTT
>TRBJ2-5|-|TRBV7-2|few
CASSLASQETQYF
TGTGCCAGCAGCTTAGCCTCCCAAGAGACCCAGTACTTC
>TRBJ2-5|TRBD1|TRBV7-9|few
CASSLPRGPGETQYF
TGTGCCAGCAGCTTACCCAGGGGGCCGGGAGAGACCCAGTACTTC
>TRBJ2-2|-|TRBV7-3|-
CASSPFARGGTGELFF
TGTGCCAGCAGCCCCTTTGCCCGGGGAGGCACCGGGGAGCTGTTTTTT